This TCR beta chain stems from a study of T cells in Graves' hyperthyroidism and ophthalmopathy (dated by TCRdb to the late 2010s). Regarding the complete study: Peripheral blood samples were taken at the time of initial diagnosis, prior to any treatment. In addition, the study compared T-cell repertoires in thyroid tissue and in blood from five or six Graves' hyperthyroidism patients. To identify distinguishing TCR V-J signatures, a discovery cohort of 95 to 100 patients was used, comprising 43 with Graves' ophthalmopathy and 57 with stable Graves' hyperthyroidism. For training and testing, the roughly 100 patients in the discovery cohort were randomly divided in a 7:3 ratio. Whether ophthalmopathy could be predicted prospectively was tested in an independent validation cohort made up of approximately 19 hyperthyroidism patients plus 17 patients who later progressed to ophthalmopathy. According to the paper, TCR Vbeta CDR3 sequencing was carried out on roughly 130 peripheral blood samples, which came from over 40 ophthalmopathy, approximately 78 hyperthyroidism and roughly 17 progressor patients. After blood sampling, hyperthyroidism patients were treated with methimazole at a starting dose of 30 mg daily, and ophthalmopathy patients were treated with high-dose intravenous methylprednisolone.

As to this clonotype: Its target antigen remains unknown. The input lacks base qualities; no much larger clone sits a single base away.

The TCR beta CDR3 regions were amplified from the RNA transcripts. The first round of RT-PCR for the TCR CDR3 was performed with the HTBI primer set and the Qiagen OneStep RT-PCR kit. The libraries were constructed in a second round of multiplex PCR and then size-selected and purified. Libraries were sequenced paired-end with 100 bp reads on an Illumina HiSeq2000. The source study handled its data this way. SOAPnuke was used to process the raw data, throwing out any read that contained adapters or uncalled bases, had a mean Phred below 15, or lacked an exact constant-primer or identifier match. COPE v1.2.5 was used to merge high-quality paired reads, and clonotypes were defined as unique nucleotide sequences. MiTCR v1.1 was used to align the clonotypes against IMGT TRBV, TRBD and TRBJ reference segments. The analysis was restricted to V-J combinations with a frequency above 0.0001, which together covered 99% to 99.2% of the repertoires. The TCS score was defined as F50 (clonal expansion) divided by E x V (chaos), with BLOSUM62-based TCRdist calculated between CDR3 peptides within each V-J. Welch's t-statistics and random forest reduced several hundred V-J features to 13, which were used in a naive Bayes classifier (R e1071). The raw public reads went through TCRdb reprocessing: fastp at Q25, MiXCR clone calling, in-frame beta chains kept. CDR3 protein duplicates are merged, each entry listing the most common genes and DNA. None of the V and J calls come from the authors' own analysis; TCRdb made them. This sample lists around 420,000 distinct CDR3 sequences; 15% to 19% were detected once. Clones ranked in the top ten supply over 12% of the sample.

In the germline V gene, CDR1 corresponds to SGHRS and CDR2 to YFSETQ. Between the V and J ends, shortened by 1 base and 9 bases respectively, the junction contains 7 bases. Spanning cysteine to phenylalanine, the CDR3 consists of 11 amino acids. Only the CDR3 DNA stays, 33 bases, in frame from base 1. Graves' hyperthyroidism was defined as stable when no progression to ophthalmopathy occurred over 18 months of follow-up. The hyperthyroidism patients were between 18 and 65 years old and newly diagnosed, with a disease duration of less than 2 months. Patients with uncontrolled infections, other autoimmune diseases, pregnancy or lactation were excluded. Diagnoses relied on clinical symptoms, serum thyroxine and TRAb, thyroid ultrasound and orbital computed tomography. Ficoll-Paque density gradient centrifugation was used to isolate PBMCs from approximately 10 ml of fresh peripheral blood. Trizol reagent was used to extract total RNA, and RNA quality was then checked on an Agilent 2100 Bioanalyzer.

Overall study outcomes, separate from this receptor: In cross-validation, a model built on a 13 V-J signature told ophthalmopathy apart from stable hyperthyroidism with about 90% sensitivity and around 84% specificity, and in testing the same model reached 80%/75%. Sample size was not statistically predetermined, and investigators were not blinded to group allocation. Blood samples also contained most of the expanded thyroid clonotypes (frequency above 0.001), which suggests that blood repertoires may reflect thyroid immune responses. In validation, progression to ophthalmopathy was predicted by the model with 70.59% sensitivity and just over 72% specificity, a median of about 6.8 months before onset.

The receptor was derived from a young woman with Graves' hyperthyroidism. The specimen was blood. The receptor chain draws on TRBV5-1 and TRBJ1-1; no D segment can be confidently identified. DNA sequence: TGCGCCAGCAGCTTGTCGACGCAAGCTTTCTTT. It encodes CASSLSTQAFF.